This T cell receptor (beta chain) is drawn from a study of blood T cell repertoires in COVID-19. The method was immunoSEQ multiplex PCR; TCRdb's version includes in-frame clones alone and lacks a portion of them. The sample has 75,000 to 95,000 clones; 90% are singletons. The CDR3 has 17 amino acids. Germline lookup yields CDR1 LNHDA and CDR2 SQIVND (reference sequence). V lost 1 base and J lost 4, with 17 bases in between. V gene TRBV19 combines with J gene TRBJ2-1; D might be TRBD2 (6 bases). Sequenced input: peripheral blood. The origin of this receptor is a man between 60 and 70 years old with acute or convalescent COVID-19. CDR3 protein: CASSIVRWAGSYNEQFF. In DNA, the CDR3 is TGTGCCAGTAGTATAGTCCGTTGGGCGGGAAGTTACAATGAGCAGTTCTTC.